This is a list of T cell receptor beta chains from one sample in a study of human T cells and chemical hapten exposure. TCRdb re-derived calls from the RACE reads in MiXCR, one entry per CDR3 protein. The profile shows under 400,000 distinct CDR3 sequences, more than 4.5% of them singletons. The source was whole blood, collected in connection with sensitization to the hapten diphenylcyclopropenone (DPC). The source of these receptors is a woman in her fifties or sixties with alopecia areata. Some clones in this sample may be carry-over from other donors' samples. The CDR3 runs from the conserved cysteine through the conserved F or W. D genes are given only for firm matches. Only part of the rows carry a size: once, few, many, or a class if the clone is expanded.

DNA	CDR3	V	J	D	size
TGTGCCAGCAGCTTCACCGGGAGTCGGGCAGATACGCAGTATTTT	CASSFTGSRADTQYF	TRBV7-9	TRBJ2-3	.	.
TGTGCCAGCAGTTGGGACAGACCTTTT	CASSWDRPF	TRBV28	TRBJ1-4	TRBD1	many
TGTGCCAGCAGTTTTAAAAACCTAGCGCTTAGCTCCTACGAGCAGTACTTC	CASSFKNLALSSYEQYF	TRBV28	TRBJ2-7	.	many
TGTGCCAGCAGCTTAGCGCCGGGCCCCACAGATACGCAGTATTTT	CASSLAPGPTDTQYF	TRBV7-2	TRBJ2-3	.	many
TGTGCCAGCAGCTCAAATCGGGGGGCAGAGACCCAGTACTTC	CASSSNRGAETQYF	TRBV7-2	TRBJ2-5	.	many
TGCAGTGCTGGACGGACTAGCGGGAGAATCTATTACAATGAGCAGTTCTTC	CSAGRTSGRIYYNEQFF	TRBV20-1	TRBJ2-1	TRBD2	many
TGTGCCAGCAGTGAAGTGGGGAGCGGACTAGCCACAGATACGCAGTATTTT	CASSEVGSGLATDTQYF	TRBV6-1	TRBJ2-3	TRBD2	few
TGTGCCAGCAGCGTAGAACCGGGGGGCCTGGGGACGCAGTATTTT	CASSVEPGGLGTQYF	TRBV9	TRBJ2-3	.	few
TGTGCCATCAGTGCGGGACCTTCGATTGGAGAGCAGTTCTTC	CAISAGPSIGEQFF	TRBV10-3	TRBJ2-1	.	many
TGCGCCAGCAGTAACAGGGATTCACTTATCTCTGGAAACACCATATATTTT	CASSNRDSLISGNTIYF	TRBV5-1	TRBJ1-3	.	many
TGTGCCAGCAGGACCGGGGACTTCACAGATACGCAGTATTTT	CASRTGDFTDTQYF	TRBV2	TRBJ2-3	.	few
TGTGCCAGCAGCCCCGTCGGGCCCGGTACGCAGTATTTT	CASSPVGPGTQYF	TRBV14	TRBJ2-3	.	many
TGTGCCAGCAGTTACTCGGGCAGCGGGAGGTACAATGAGCAGTTCTTC	CASSYSGSGRYNEQFF	TRBV6-5	TRBJ2-1	TRBD2	many
TGCGCCAGCAGCTCTGGACTAGCGGGAGGGCCGAGCTCCTACGAGCAGTACTTC	CASSSGLAGGPSSYEQYF	TRBV5-1	TRBJ2-7	TRBD2	few
TGTGCCACCCGGGAGAGGGCCGGGTCCTACAATGAGCAGTTCTTC	CATRERAGSYNEQFF	TRBV15	TRBJ2-1	.	.
TGTGCCAGCAGCCCAACACTGAGGACTCCTAATGAGCAGTTCTTC	CASSPTLRTPNEQFF	TRBV3-1	TRBJ2-1	.	many
TGTGCCAGCAGTTCCGGGACTAGCGGGAGGGTCTCCTACAATGAGCAGTTCTTC	CASSSGTSGRVSYNEQFF	TRBV27	TRBJ2-1	TRBD2	.
TGTGCCAGCAGTGCGGCCGGGACACAAGAGACCCAGTACTTC	CASSAAGTQETQYF	TRBV28	TRBJ2-5	.	.
TGTGCCAGCAGCTTTGAATCTGGCTACGAGCAGTACTTC	CASSFESGYEQYF	TRBV7-2	TRBJ2-7	.	few
TGTGCCAGCATGAACCCGGGGGGGTATGATACGCAGTATTTT	CASMNPGGYDTQYF	TRBV28	TRBJ2-3	TRBD2	many
TGCAGCGTTGAAGGAGGGGCCGGCACTGAAGCTTTCTTT	CSVEGGAGTEAFF	TRBV29-1	TRBJ1-1	.	many
TGCGCCAGCAGCCAAGTGCTAGCGGGGGGGAGCTCCTACAATGAGCAGTTCTTC	CASSQVLAGGSSYNEQFF	TRBV4-1	TRBJ2-1	TRBD2	few
TGCGCCAGCAGCTTGGGGTACTCCAAAGATACGCAGTATTTT	CASSLGYSKDTQYF	TRBV5-1	TRBJ2-3	.	few
TGCAGCGTTCGATACCCGAACACTGAAGCTTTCTTT	CSVRYPNTEAFF	TRBV29-1	TRBJ1-1	.	many
TGTGCCAGCAGTTTCGGGACTAGCGGATGGTTC	CASSFGTSGWF	TRBV12-3/TRBV12-4	TRBJ2-4	TRBD2	many
TGTGCCAGCAGCTTTGGGTCCAATTGGGCAGATACGCAGTATTTT	CASSFGSNWADTQYF	TRBV5-6	TRBJ2-3	.	few
TGTGCCAGCAGCTTGAGGGCCTATGGCTACACCTTC	CASSLRAYGYTF	TRBV5-5	TRBJ1-2	.	many
TGTGCCAGCAGCTACAATACTAACTATGGCTACACCTTC	CASSYNTNYGYTF	TRBV5-4	TRBJ1-2	.	few
TGCAGTGCGGAGCCGAGGGGAGGCACAGATACGCAGTATTTT	CSAEPRGGTDTQYF	TRBV20-1	TRBJ2-3	.	many
TGTGCCACCGCAATCAACGAGCAGTACTTC	CATAINEQYF	TRBV28	TRBJ2-7	.	.
TGCAGTGCTAGAGATCGGGGTTTTGGTCAGCCCCAGCATTTT	CSARDRGFGQPQHF	TRBV20-1	TRBJ1-5	.	few
TGTGCCAGCAGCCAAGATACGAGGACAGGTCACTACGAGCAGTACTTC	CASSQDTRTGHYEQYF	TRBV3-1	TRBJ2-7	TRBD1	many
TGCAGTGCTAAGGACAGGGTGGAAGGGGAGCAGTACTTC	CSAKDRVEGEQYF	TRBV20-1	TRBJ2-7	TRBD1	.
TGTGCCAGCAGCGTTAGCGGGAGCTCCTACAATGAGCAGTTCTTC	CASSVSGSSYNEQFF	TRBV9	TRBJ2-1	TRBD2	many
TGTGCCAGCAGTGAATTATCGGGGGCGAGATTGGAATACACCTTC	CASSELSGARLEYTF	TRBV25-1	TRBJ1-2	.	many
TGCGCCAGCAGCCAAGATCGGTTTAGCTCCTACAATGAGCAGTTCTTC	CASSQDRFSSYNEQFF	TRBV4-3	TRBJ2-1	.	many
TGTGCCAGCAGCCAGACAAACAATGAAAAACTGTTTTTT	CASSQTNNEKLFF	TRBV4-2	TRBJ1-4	.	few
TGTGCCAGCAGTAAATCAGCCCTGTTCTTGGATACGCAGTATTTT	CASSKSALFLDTQYF	TRBV27	TRBJ2-3	.	.
TGTGCCAGCAGTTGGGAGACCGGGGAGCTGTTTTTT	CASSWETGELFF	TRBV6-6	TRBJ2-2	.	.
TGTGCCAGCAGCAAACCGGGCCCGAGGGGCCAAGAGACCCAGTACTTC	CASSKPGPRGQETQYF	TRBV7-8	TRBJ2-5	.	many
TGTGCCAGCAGCCAAGGGGAGCATCAGCCCCAGCATTTT	CASSQGEHQPQHF	TRBV3-1	TRBJ1-5	.	many
TGTGCCAGCAGCTCACCCACGGGGGGTATTTCTGAAGCTTTCTTT	CASSSPTGGISEAFF	TRBV9	TRBJ1-1	.	few
TGTGCCAGCAGCTTAGTTGAGGGGGATGAAGCTTTCTTT	CASSLVEGDEAFF	TRBV7-6	TRBJ1-1	.	.
TGCGCCAGCAGCCAAGGTCCGGTGTCTAGCGGGAGGGCCAACACCGGGGAGCTGTTTTTT	CASSQGPVSSGRANTGELFF	TRBV4-3	TRBJ2-2	TRBD2	few
TGTGCCACCAGTGATTTTGCCGGGGAGCTGTTTTTT	CATSDFAGELFF	TRBV24-1	TRBJ2-2	.	.
TGTGCCAGCATTGAAGGGGGGAACACTGAAGCTTTCTTT	CASIEGGNTEAFF	TRBV12-3/TRBV12-4	TRBJ1-1	.	once
TGCAGTGCTAGCAAGACAGGGTATTTGACTGAAGCTTTCTTT	CSASKTGYLTEAFF	TRBV20-1	TRBJ1-1	TRBD1	.
TGTGCCAGCAGCTTAGCAGGGGGGCTGGCCCTCCACTTT	CASSLAGGLALHF	TRBV7-2	TRBJ1-6	.	few
TGTGCCACCAGTGATACCGTCAGCAGGGGTAACCATGAGCAGTTCTTC	CATSDTVSRGNHEQFF	TRBV24-1	TRBJ2-1	.	many
TGTGCCAGCAGCCACCTGACTAGCAGCGTTGTAAGGGGCGGCGAGCAGTACTTC	CASSHLTSSVVRGGEQYF	TRBV3-1	TRBJ2-7	TRBD2	few